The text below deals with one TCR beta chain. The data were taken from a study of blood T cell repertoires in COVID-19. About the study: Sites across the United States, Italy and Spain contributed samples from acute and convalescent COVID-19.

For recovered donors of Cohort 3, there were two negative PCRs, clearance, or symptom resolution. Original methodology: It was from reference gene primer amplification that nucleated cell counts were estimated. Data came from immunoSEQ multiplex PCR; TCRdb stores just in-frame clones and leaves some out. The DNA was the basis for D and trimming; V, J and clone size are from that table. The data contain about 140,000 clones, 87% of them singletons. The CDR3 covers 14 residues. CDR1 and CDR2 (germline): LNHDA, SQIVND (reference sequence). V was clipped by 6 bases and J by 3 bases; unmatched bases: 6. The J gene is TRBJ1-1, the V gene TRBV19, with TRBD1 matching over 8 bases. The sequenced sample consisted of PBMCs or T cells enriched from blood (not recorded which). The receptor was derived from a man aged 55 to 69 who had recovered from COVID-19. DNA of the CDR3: TGTGCCAGTAGGGATACAGGGGGGTACACTGAAGCTTTCTTT. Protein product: CASRDTGGYTEAFF.